This T cell receptor beta chain was sequenced during a study of shared clonotypes between healthy human individuals. The study ran the assay at deep level. Sequencing used immunoSEQ multiplex PCR; TCRdb keeps in-frame clones, though not all of them. The top ten hold around 9.3% of the sample, which has hundreds of thousands of clones, 73% seen once. Researchers partitioned CD4+ cells into CD45RA+ naive and CD45RA-negative memory subsets. Study-wide results and caveats: A few donors shared 4.5% to 6.5% of their naive CD4 clonotypes. Clonotypes not shared had lower generation probabilities than those common to all four donors.

On this clone: Its antigen is as yet unknown.

This TCR came from a young man in good health. Sequencing used memory CD4+ T cells sorted from blood. Subset: CD45RA-negative fraction.

The CDR3 region has the DNA TGTGCCAGCAGCTTGGGACGGCTGAACACTGAAGCTTTCTTT. Its translation is CASSLGRLNTEAFF. This chain connects TRBV7-2 to TRBJ1-1; weak D call: TRBD1 (5 bases). Trimming took 3 bases from V and 0 from J, leaving 8 bases between them. CDR1 is SGHTA and CDR2 is FQGNSA in the germline V gene. This CDR3 spans 14 amino acids.